The clone carrying this TCR beta chain was detected a few times. After removal of 5 bases from V and 5 bases from J, the junction contained 4 bases not matched to a gene. The CDR3 has 14 residues. CDR1 and CDR2 (germline): SNHLY, FYNNEI. The record originates from a study of PD-1 blockade in mismatch repair-deficient tumors. Background on the study: Patients had about a dozen mismatch repair-deficient cancer types and were previously treated and progressing.

The repertoire was sequenced with immunoSEQ multiplex PCR; TCRdb's copy has only in-frame clones and lacks some. The sample lists roughly 80,000 clones; more than 65% were seen once. Sequences were derived from peripheral blood, sampled 12 weeks after starting pembrolizumab. This clonotype was obtained from an adult with mismatch repair-deficient cancer. The chain has TRBV2 and TRBJ2-2, with 8 bases lining up with TRBD2. For the CDR3, the DNA is TGTGCCAGCAGTACCGGGACTAGAACCGGGGAGCTGTTTTTT. This encodes CASSTGTRTGELFF.